This TCR beta chain was identified during a study of response to subunit inactivated influenza vaccine. Whole-study results and caveats: Researchers suggested that each seasonal influenza vaccination recruits few new T cells.

The CDR3 consists of 14 residues. CDR1 SEHNR and CDR2 FQNEAQ come from the germline V gene (reference sequence). The J segment lost 6 bases and the V segment lost 11 bases, leaving 13 bases of the junction unmatched. This clonotype was observed a handful of times. Its target is not known. A single record per CDR3 protein comes from TCRdb applying MiXCR to the RT-PCR reads. The sample lists about 700,000 distinct CDR3 sequences, approximately 15% occurring once. This TCR was recovered from a man in his forties or fifties who received an inactivated influenza vaccine. Specimen: PBMCs from blood, collected 14 to 15 days before vaccination. V gene TRBV7-9 combines with J gene TRBJ2-7, with TRBD1 matching over 10 bases. CDR3 residues: CAGTGTGDPFEQYF. In nucleotides, the CDR3 is TGTGCCGGAACCGGGACAGGGGACCCCTTCGAGCAGTACTTC.